The TCR beta chain described here comes from a study of graft-versus-host responses after intestinal transplantation. Study overall: Induction with anti-thymocyte globulin, then tacrolimus and steroids for three to four years, was given to all recipients. Points from the study as a whole: Among recipient marrow samples, GvH clones were found; some appeared first in ileum or blood. Allografts carried high graft-versus-host to host-versus-graft clonal ratios in patients having graft-donor T cell macrochimerism.

Points on this clone: No antigen is known for it.

Assay: immunoSEQ multiplex PCR; the TCRdb copy retains only in-frame clones and omits some. The sample carries fewer than 95,000 clones, 85% to 95% recorded once. The CDR3 spans 13 residues. V lost 4 bases and J lost 7, with 11 bases in between. The germline V gene encodes CDR1 SGHTA and CDR2 FQGNSA. This sequence joins TRBV7-2 and TRBJ1-5, with D perhaps TRBD1 (5 bases). The specimen was unstimulated CD8+ T cells sorted from spleen or lymph node cells, collected before intestinal transplant. The TCR sequence derives from a human donor who received an intestinal transplant. The CDR3 region is CASSSGGTQPQHF. The CDR3 nucleotides read TGTGCCAGCAGCTCGGGGGGTACCCAGCCCCAGCATTTT.